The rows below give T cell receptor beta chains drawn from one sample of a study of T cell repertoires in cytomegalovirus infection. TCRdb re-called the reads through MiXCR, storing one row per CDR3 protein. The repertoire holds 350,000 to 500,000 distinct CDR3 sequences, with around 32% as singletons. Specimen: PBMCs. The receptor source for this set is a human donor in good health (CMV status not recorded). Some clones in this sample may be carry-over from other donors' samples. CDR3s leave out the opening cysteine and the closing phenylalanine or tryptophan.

CDR3: SAVTGSQETQY
J: TRBJ2-5
V: TRBV20-1

CDR3: ASSYLGVYNEQF
J: TRBJ2-1
V: TRBV7-2

CDR3: ASSKSRRTSFYEQF
J: TRBJ2-1
V: TRBV6-5

CDR3: ASSSHRSTDTQY
J: TRBJ2-3
V: TRBV6-6

CDR3: ASSLFPNQPQH
J: TRBJ1-5
V: TRBV5-1

CDR3: SVARDTNTEAF
J: TRBJ1-1
V: TRBV29-1

CDR3: ASSYWRAGSGYEQY
J: TRBJ2-7
V: TRBV6-2/TRBV6-3

CDR3: ASSDQRTDTQY
J: TRBJ2-3
V: TRBV2

CDR3: SARVGSVNTEAF
J: TRBJ1-1
V: TRBV20-1

CDR3: ATSIAGGVTDTQY
J: TRBJ2-3
V: TRBV15

CDR3: ASGLVLTGGGGNTEAF
J: TRBJ1-1
V: TRBV12-5

CDR3: ASRIGTNNSPLH
J: TRBJ1-6
V: TRBV28

CDR3: ASSLVGTDYEQY
J: TRBJ2-7
V: TRBV7-2

CDR3: ASSTHRTGLGSNYGYT
J: TRBJ1-2
V: TRBV7-9

CDR3: ASSLFAGDSYEQY
J: TRBJ2-7
V: TRBV7-8

CDR3: ASRGRTGEIGNEQF
J: TRBJ2-1
V: TRBV2

CDR3: ASSQDDPPGTGELF
J: TRBJ2-2
V: TRBV4-3

CDR3: ASSMGQPNQPQH
J: TRBJ1-5
V: TRBV19

CDR3: ASSQQQGAFEKLF
J: TRBJ1-4
V: TRBV28

CDR3: ASSTHPLTDTQY
J: TRBJ2-3
V: TRBV19

CDR3: ASKISSAGEQF
J: TRBJ2-1
V: TRBV12-3/TRBV12-4

CDR3: ATSRDLRTPYQPQH
J: TRBJ1-5
V: TRBV15

CDR3: ASSPQGAGANVLT
J: TRBJ2-6
V: TRBV4-1

CDR3: ATRQAGTGLSGANVLT
J: TRBJ2-6
V: TRBV7-9

CDR3: ASSSQGGGRGDTQY
J: TRBJ2-3
V: TRBV7-9

CDR3: ATHPGGNSYEQY
J: TRBJ2-7
V: TRBV6-1

CDR3: ASSRTTYRPNEKLF
J: TRBJ1-4
V: TRBV6-2/TRBV6-3

CDR3: ASSTGGPTDTQY
J: TRBJ2-3
V: TRBV28

CDR3: ASSFTGTKADTQY
J: TRBJ2-3
V: TRBV6-6

CDR3: ASSYGRGVGNSPLN
J: TRBJ1-6
V: TRBV7-8

CDR3: ATGSSIPNYGYT
J: TRBJ1-2
V: TRBV6-1

CDR3: ASSTRGVSTYEQY
J: TRBJ2-7
V: TRBV7-2

CDR3: ASSSPPSGETQY
J: TRBJ2-5
V: TRBV7-2

CDR3: ASSLVAGRTEAF
J: TRBJ1-1
V: TRBV12-3/TRBV12-4

CDR3: ASSYERGGGNEQF
J: TRBJ2-1
V: TRBV7-8

CDR3: ASGFRTNEQF
J: TRBJ2-1
V: TRBV12-5

CDR3: ASSLVGSGNSPLH
J: TRBJ1-6
V: TRBV7-2

CDR3: ASSSRLWQGAQH
J: TRBJ1-5
V: TRBV12-3/TRBV12-4

CDR3: AWRRGLETQY
J: TRBJ2-5
V: TRBV30

CDR3: ASSTNRGYQPQH
J: TRBJ1-5
V: TRBV14